A selection of T cell receptor beta chains follows, all from one sample in a study of blood T cells in healthy people across ages. TCRdb reprocessed the 5' RACE reads via MiXCR and lists one record per CDR3 protein. Of more than 700,000 distinct CDR3 sequences listed, 53% were seen once; the top ten hold 41%. The sequencing input was blood. Every receptor here comes from a man older than 75 in good health. Both conserved end residues are part of each CDR3.

>TRBV7-9
CASSLVRPRGGDEQSF
>TRBV12-5
CASGRGTGIGYTF
>TRBV5-1
CASSLQGTYNEQYF
>TRBV29-1
CSALRLAEGRGYTF
>TRBV21-1
CASSKVRRNTTSEAKNIQYF
>TRBV25-1
CASSEYQARGTAGWSYNEQFF
>TRBV27
CASSTTGDLSNQPQHF
>TRBV6-5
CASRFGHLEDYGYTF
>TRBV2
CASIRLDEAGEQFF
>TRBV7-9
CASSSRGGSLYEQYF
>TRBV7-9
CASSLGSKQFF
>TRBV24-1
CATSDRTSVSTDTQYF
>TRBV5-5
CASSPGQALREKLFF
>TRBV27
CASSPRLWYEQYF
>TRBV20-1
CSASNPGGDIQYF
>TRBV2
CASSARTANYGYTF
>TRBV5-1
CASSHDRGSTDTQYF
>TRBV6-1
CASRPGQGFNEQYF
>TRBV7-3
CASSLGEGSETQYF
>TRBV7-8
CASSLSPANTEAFF
>TRBV20-1
CSGAGVWGYTF
>TRBV20-1
CSARKTGGPLNEQFF
>TRBV6-6
CASSLVQRIQETQYF
>TRBV12-3/TRBV12-4
CASSSRDRGSYGYTF
>TRBV20-1
CSARKGRQGANEKLFF
>TRBV28
CASTVSGLAGASNEQFF
>TRBV5-1
CASSLEGSGRVADTQYF
>TRBV29-1
CSVEGGQGTINEQFF
>TRBV11-2
CASSPQGKGETQYF
>TRBV7-2
CASSFRAPVGYTF
>TRBV7-2
CASSLWTSEETQYF
>TRBV28
CASNAAGSEQFF
>TRBV5-1
CASSPIGVKGEKLFF
>TRBV14
CASSRDGQETQYF
>TRBV7-6
CASRASGDYEQYF
>TRBV29-1
CSVERGTNYGYTF
>TRBV29-1
CSPGRYTEAFF
>TRBV20-1
CSAPDRENTGELFF
>TRBV7-3
CASSPFGRAAYNEQFF
>TRBV2
CASRTLAGVSSYNEQFF
>TRBV21-1
CASSPIHGEQYF
>TRBV6-5
CASSYQVPAGEQYF
>TRBV12-3/TRBV12-4
CASSPSTGIGNTIYF
>TRBV7-2
CASSPLAPTGRAFF
>TRBV20-1
CSARVAWGAKNIQYF
>TRBV6-5
CASSYGAREDIQYF
>TRBV28
CAGKGGSDTQYF
>TRBV6-5
CASSIWTGAGETQFF
>TRBV11-3
CASSLTSGRSGTDTQYF
>TRBV9
CASSPEGTDPYEQYF
>TRBV2
CASIPPTSGTALSQYF
>TRBV7-2
CASSVAEELGYTF
>TRBV10-3
CAISAGEDEQYF
>TRBV7-2
CASRRGRTNGKLFF